This T cell receptor (beta chain) was sequenced in a study of OX40 agonist ivuxolimab in advanced cancers. Sequenced by immunoSEQ multiplex PCR; TCRdb stores in-frame clones only, minus some. The sample shows over 25,000 clones, around 81% of them seen only once. Trimming left V 5 bases short and J 4 bases short, with 9 bases between. CDR1 is LNHNV and CDR2 is YYDKDF in the germline V gene (reference sequence). The CDR3 consists of 13 residues. The sample in question was CD4+ or CD8+ T cells sorted from blood, obtained in a trial of the OX40 agonist ivuxolimab. This sequence was found in an adult with an advanced solid tumor such as melanoma, head and neck, liver or kidney cancer. The chain has TRBV15 and TRBJ2-1; the D gene is possibly TRBD2 (5 bases). The CDR3 is CATSLGDYNEQFF. The CDR3 bases are TGTGCCACCAGCCTGGGAGATTACAATGAGCAGTTCTTC.